Following are 15 T cell receptor beta chains from one sample sequenced in a study of T cell clones after liver transplantation. Here immunoSEQ multiplex PCR was the method, and the copy in TCRdb shows in-frame clones only, minus some. The profile shows 55,000 to 70,000 clones, roughly 92% of them singletons. The sample consisted of CD4+ T cells from blood, taken roughly 25 months after liver transplant. These receptors originate from a human patient who received a liver transplant. Some T cells may be graft donor cells.

The chain has TRBV13 and TRBJ2-7; TRBD2 agrees at 15 bases. Germline values: CDR1 PRHDT, CDR2 FYEKMQ (reference sequence). Unmatched junction bases numbered 16, after V lost 2 bases and J lost 5 bases. The CDR3 extends over 20 amino acids. The chain's CDR3 is CASSLYSRTSGRVSGNEQYF. CDR3 DNA: TGTGCCAGCAGCTTATATTCACGGACTAGCGGGAGGGTCTCGGGGAACGAGCAGTACTTC.

This clone has only one observation. This sequence joins TRBV14 and TRBJ1-2, with TRBD1 as a possible D gene (6 bases). Per germline, CDR1 SGHDN and CDR2 FVKESK. With 3 bases removed from V and 4 bases from J, the gap between germline ends came to 9 bases. This CDR3 contains 13 residues. The CDR3 protein is CASSQQGSYGYTF. CDR3 nucleotide sequence: TGTGCCAGCAGCCAGCAGGGGAGCTATGGCTACACCTTC. The complete variable domain, with remaining parts taken from reference TRBV14 and TRBJ1-2, reads EAGVTQFPSHSVIEKGQTVTLRCDPISGHDNLYWYRRVMGKEIKFLLHFVKESKQDESGMPNNRFLAERTGGTYSTLKVQPAELEDSGVYFCASSQQGSYGYTFGSGTRLTVV.

The chain couples TRBV7-9 to TRBJ1-2; D gene unclear. Looked up from germline, CDR1 is SEHNR and CDR2 is FQNEAQ (reference sequence). Trimming stripped 6 bases from V and 4 bases from J, with 6 bases between. This CDR3 is built from 11 residues. This CDR3 is CASSNSYGYTF. For the CDR3, the DNA is TGTGCCAGCAGTAACAGCTATGGCTACACCTTC. The full variable domain, with the rest looked up from reference TRBV7-9 and TRBJ1-2, is DTGVSQNPRHKITKRGQNVTFRCDPISEHNRLYWYRQTLGQGPEFLTYFQNEAQLEKSRLLSDRFSAERPKGSFSTLEIQRTEQGDSAMYLCASSNSYGYTFGSGTRLTVV.

This clone was detected only once. V usage is TRBV13 and J usage is TRBJ2-7; 10 positions agree with TRBD1. CDR1 PRHDT and CDR2 FYEKMQ come from the germline V gene (reference sequence). Trimming at V came to 4 bases and at J to 2 bases, leaving 8 bases not matched to a gene. The CDR3 loop spans 16 amino acids. The CDR3 here is CASSSHGTGDPYEQYF. In DNA, the CDR3 is TGTGCCAGCAGCTCACACGGGACAGGGGACCCCTACGAGCAGTACTTC.

This clone was counted once. The chain links TRBV18 to TRBJ2-5, with 7 positions matching TRBD2. The CDR3 is 15 residues long. Germline-derived CDR1 and CDR2 are KGHSH and LQKENI. With V trimmed by 0 bases and J by 5 bases, 6 bases remained unmatched. The CDR3 loop is CASSPPAGAGETQYF. The DNA of the CDR3 is TGTGCCAGCTCACCACCGGCGGGAGCGGGGGAGACCCAGTACTTC.

CDR3 sequence reads: CATSRDHGGGFTGELFF. CDR3 sequence (DNA): TGTGCCACCAGCAGAGATCATGGTGGGGGGTTCACCGGGGAGCTGTTTTTT. The chain is built from TRBV15 and TRBJ2-2; D is perhaps TRBD2 (6 bases). The V end lost 0 bases, the J end lost 4 bases, and 15 bases lay between the germline ends. There are 17 residues in the CDR3. Germline CDR1 LNHNV, CDR2 YYDKDF (reference sequence).

The chain combines TRBV6-1 with TRBJ2-1; 11 positions match TRBD1. V lost 2 bases, J lost 6 bases, and 3 bases stayed unmatched. The CDR3 runs 15 residues. Germline CDR1 MNHNS, CDR2 SASEGT. The CDR3 region is CASSERTGGINEQFF. In nucleotides, the CDR3 is TGTGCCAGCAGTGAACGGACAGGGGGCATCAATGAGCAGTTCTTC.

V usage is TRBV19 and J usage is TRBJ1-1; weak D call: TRBD1 (5 bases). Per the germline V gene, CDR1 is LNHDA and CDR2 is SQIVND (reference sequence). The V end lost 2 bases, the J end lost 4 bases, and 5 bases lay between the germline ends. The CDR3 is 12 residues long. CDR3 amino acids: CASSIRGTEAFF. For the CDR3, the DNA is TGTGCCAGTAGTATAAGGGGCACTGAAGCTTTCTTT.

The V and J genes are TRBV29-1 and TRBJ2-3; D may be TRBD1 (6 bases). V was trimmed by 4 bases and J by 6 bases, leaving 23 bases between them. The CDR3 extends over 16 amino acids. Germline CDR1 is SQVTM and CDR2 is ANQGSEA. The CDR3 region is CSVGGLGAHQTDTQYF. The CDR3 DNA sequence: TGCAGCGTTGGCGGGTTGGGGGCCCACCAAACGGATACGCAGTATTTT.

The chain carries TRBV5-1 and TRBJ2-6, with 8 bases that match TRBD1. The CDR3 runs to 15 residues. Germline CDR1 is SGHRS and CDR2 is YFSETQ. V lost 5 bases, J lost 0 bases, and 1 base stayed unmatched. The CDR3 protein is CASRQGASGANVLTF. CDR3 sequence (DNA): TGCGCCAGCAGGCAGGGGGCCTCTGGGGCCAACGTCCTGACTTTC. Looking up the rest from reference TRBV5-1 and TRBJ2-6 gives the full variable domain: KAGVTQTPRYLIKTRGQQVTLSCSPISGHRSVSWYQQTPGQGLQFLFEYFSETQRNKGNFPGRFSGRQFSNSRSEMNVSTLELGDSALYLCASRQGASGANVLTFGAGSRLTVL.

In this sample, this clone turned up once. Written as DNA, the CDR3 is TGCGCCAGCAGCTTCTATTCCGGGACAGGCTCTAATTCTGGTGGAAACACCATATATTTT. It is translated as CASSFYSGTGSNSGGNTIYF. The V and J genes are TRBV5-1 and TRBJ1-3; 8 nucleotides match TRBD1. The CDR3 runs to 20 residues. Trimming at V came to 2 bases and at J to 3 bases, leaving 19 bases not matched to a gene. Germline lookup yields CDR1 SGHRS and CDR2 YFSETQ.

The genes are TRBV11-2 and TRBJ2-2; a weak D match, TRBD1 (6 bases). The CDR3 length is 17 residues. CDR1 and CDR2 (germline): SGHAT, FQNNGV. The ends were cut back, 4 bases at V and 6 bases at J, with 21 bases in the middle. CDR3 residues: CASSSLTTLGAPGELFF. CDR3 nucleotides: TGTGCCAGCAGCTCGCTGACGACGTTGGGGGCGCCCGGGGAGCTGTTTTTT.

V usage is TRBV5-1 and J usage is TRBJ2-1; D is unresolved. Trimming shortened V by 0 bases and J by 9 bases, and 4 bases separated the two germline ends. Germline CDR1 is SGHRS and CDR2 is YFSETQ. This CDR3 comprises 11 residues. Written as DNA, the CDR3 is TGCGCCAGCAGCTTGGCTGGTGAGCAGTTCTTC. Amino acid sequence: CASSLAGEQFF. The full variable domain, in which reference TRBV5-1 and TRBJ2-1 provide the parts outside the CDR3, is KAGVTQTPRYLIKTRGQQVTLSCSPISGHRSVSWYQQTPGQGLQFLFEYFSETQRNKGNFPGRFSGRQFSNSRSEMNVSTLELGDSALYLCASSLAGEQFFGPGTRLTVL.

The chain employs TRBV6-5 and TRBJ1-2; 7 bases fit TRBD1. Looked up from germline, CDR1 is MNHEY and CDR2 is SVGAGI. CDR3 size: 13 residues. V was pared by 4 bases and J by 8 bases, with 7 bases of the junction left unmatched. CDR3 coding DNA: TGTGCCAGCAGTTTACAGGGGACCGGGGGCTACACCTTC. Translating gives CASSLQGTGGYTF.

The V gene is TRBV6-5, the J gene TRBJ2-3; D gene ambiguous. Germline assignment: CDR1 MNHEY and CDR2 SVGAGI. The length of the CDR3 is 13 residues. Trimming took off 6 bases at V and 2 bases at J, with 9 bases between the two ends. The CDR3 region has the DNA TGTGCCAGCAGGAACCCGGACACAGATACGCAGTATTTT. This encodes CASRNPDTDTQYF.